One and the same sample provided the 27 T cell receptor beta chains below, sequenced in a study of T cell repertoires in cytomegalovirus infection. TCRdb ran MiXCR on the reads and lists one entry per CDR3 protein. The sample yields roughly 180,000 distinct CDR3 sequences, about 15% seen once. Sequencing input: CD8+ T cells from PBMCs. Every receptor here comes from a human donor in good health (CMV status not recorded). Some clones in this sample may be carry-over from other donors' samples.

This rearrangement joins TRBV7-9 to TRBJ2-5; D call uncertain. This CDR3 is built from 12 residues. V was trimmed by 7 bases and J by 0 bases, leaving 6 bases between them. The germline CDR1 and CDR2 sequences are SEHNR and FQNEAQ (reference sequence). Written as DNA, the CDR3 is TGTGCCAGCAACGCGTACCAAGAGACCCAGTACTTC. It specifies CASNAYQETQYF.

This clonotype was observed a single time. The chain combines TRBV7-6 with TRBJ1-2; D is unresolved. Germline V gene lookup returns CDR1 SGHVS and CDR2 FNYEAQ. This CDR3 is built from 12 residues. Trimming stripped 8 bases from V and 0 bases from J, with 7 bases between. The CDR3 DNA sequence: TGTGCCAGCGGCCTGACTAACTATGGCTACACCTTC. It translates to CASGLTNYGYTF. The variable domain in full, completed from reference TRBV7-6 and TRBJ1-2, reads GAGVSQSPRYKVTKRGQDVALRCDPISGHVSLYWYRQALGQGPEFLTYFNYEAQQDKSGLPNDRFSAERPEGSISTLTIQRTEQRDSAMYRCASGLTNYGYTFGSGTRLTVV.

This clonotype occurred a few times. This chain connects TRBV7-2 to TRBJ1-5; no clear D gene. The CDR3 has 15 residues. Per the germline V gene, CDR1 is SGHTA and CDR2 is FQGNSA. V lost 0 bases and J 5 bases, leaving 11 bases between the germline ends. Written as DNA, the CDR3 is TGTGCCAGCAGCTTAGCGAGGTCCGGGGATCAGCCCCAGCATTTT. It codes for CASSLARSGDQPQHF.

V is TRBV28 and J is TRBJ1-4; D ambiguous. The end of the DNA fits TRBJ2-2 better, so the J call may be wrong. CDR3 size: 12 residues. Germline CDR1 reads MDHEN; CDR2 reads SYDVKM. CDR3 nucleotides: TGTGCCAGCAGTCTGAGTATAATGGAGCTGTTTTTT. Its translation is CASSLSIMELFF.

This clonotype occurred a few times. The chain joins TRBV20-1 to TRBJ2-7; D may correspond to TRBD1 or TRBD2 (5 bases each). The CDR3 consists of 14 residues. V was shortened by 5 bases and J by 5 bases, with 19 bases between the two germline ends. Germline CDR1 is DFQATT and CDR2 is SNEGSKA (reference sequence). The CDR3 region has the DNA TGCAGTGCTGCCGACTTGGGCTGGGGGAACGAGCAGTACTTC. This gives the protein CSAADLGWGNEQYF.

The genes are TRBV5-5 and TRBJ1-2, with D possibly matching TRBD1 (5 bases). V was shortened by 2 bases and J by 5 bases, with 19 bases between the two germline ends. Germline loops: CDR1 SGHKS, CDR2 YYEKEE (reference sequence). The length of the CDR3 is 16 residues. The DNA of the CDR3 is TGTGCCAGCAGCTTTGAGGGACGGAGTTTACCTTATGGCTACACCTTC. Protein product: CASSFEGRSLPYGYTF. Based on the CDR3 plus reference TRBV5-5 and TRBJ1-2, the full variable domain is DAGVTQSPTHLIKTRGQQVTLRCSPISGHKSVSWYQQVLGQGPQFIFQYYEKEERGRGNFPDRFSARQFPNYSSELNVNALLLGDSALYLCASSFEGRSLPYGYTFGSGTRLTVV.

CDR3 in amino acids: CATSDLPGGLPGELFF. The DNA of the CDR3 is TGTGCCACCAGTGATTTGCCGGGGGGGCTGCCCGGGGAGCTGTTTTTT. The chain is built from TRBV24-1 and TRBJ2-2; 8 bases align to TRBD2. Germline-derived CDR1 and CDR2 are KGHDR and SFDVKD. The ends lost 0 bases at V and 6 bases at J; junction bases unmatched: 5. This CDR3 is 16 amino acids long.

This clonotype was recorded many times. V is TRBV12-3 or TRBV12-4 and J is TRBJ2-2; no definite D call. Trimming removed 3 bases at V and 6 bases at J, with 2 bases between. The CDR3 covers 11 residues. In DNA, the CDR3 is TGTGCCAGCAGTTTTGCCGGGGAGCTGTTTTTT. Protein: CASSFAGELFF.

This sequence joins TRBV28 and TRBJ1-5; D ambiguous. V was pared by 6 bases and J by 7 bases, with 13 bases between. Germline V gene sequence: CDR1 MDHEN, CDR2 SYDVKM. This CDR3 region has 13 residues. CDR3 sequence reads: CASSLRPAQPQHF. In nucleotides, the CDR3 is TGTGCCAGCAGCCTCCGTCCGGCCCAGCCCCAGCATTTT.

The genes are TRBV2 and TRBJ2-3, with 9 bases fitting TRBD2. Germline V CDR1 and CDR2: SNHLY, FYNNEI. CDR3 size: 19 residues. Trimming cost V 8 bases and J 1 base; bases outside gene matches: 19. The DNA of the CDR3 is TGTGCCAGCCCCGGCGAGGGCGGGGGGGCCGGATCGGGCACAGATACGCAGTATTTT. This encodes CASPGEGGGAGSGTDTQYF.

The chain links TRBV6-1 to TRBJ2-2; TRBD2 is a possible D gene (5 bases). The CDR3 sequence is 12 residues long. From germline, CDR1 is MNHNS and CDR2 SASEGT. The V gene lost 6 bases and the J gene lost 6 bases, with 8 bases spanning the gap. CDR3 sequence reads: CASRQAAGELFF. The CDR3 nucleotides read TGTGCCAGCAGGCAAGCGGCCGGGGAGCTGTTTTTT.

This clonotype was seen only a few times. The chain has TRBV6-2 or TRBV6-3 and TRBJ2-1; 7 nucleotides line up with TRBD1. The CDR3 sequence is 11 residues long. Germline CDR1 and CDR2: MNHEY and SVGEGT. The CDR3 protein is CSTGVGNEQFF. The CDR3 DNA follows: TGTTCCACAGGGGTAGGGAATGAGCAGTTCTTC.

The chain uses TRBV7-2 and TRBJ2-5, with D possibly matching TRBD2 (7 bases). The CDR3 spans 15 residues. Trimming pared 5 bases from V and 5 bases from J, leaving 18 bases between. Germline V lookup: CDR1 SGHTA, CDR2 FQGNSA. The CDR3 DNA reads as TGTGCCAGCAGCGTTTCGCGGGGGACACTGGAGACCCAGTACTTC. This codes for CASSVSRGTLETQYF.

The chain links TRBV6-6 to TRBJ2-1, with 7 positions matching TRBD2. Germline V gives CDR1 MNHNY, CDR2 SVGAGI (reference sequence). The CDR3 consists of 17 residues. V shed 6 bases, J shed 2 bases, and the junction held 13 bases outside the gene matches. The CDR3 loop is CASSYGRRGITYNEQFF. The CDR3 nucleotides are TGTGCCAGCAGCTACGGTCGGCGGGGGATCACCTACAATGAGCAGTTCTTC.

The rearrangement links TRBV27 to TRBJ2-7, with TRBD1 matching 7 bases. The V gene end was trimmed by 5 bases and the J gene end by 0 bases; junction bases not matched to a gene: 7. CDR1 and CDR2 from the germline V gene are MNHEY and SMNVEV (reference sequence). The CDR3 length is 15 residues. In nucleotides, the CDR3 is TGTGCCAGCAGTCCGTCCGGGACAGTCTCCTACGAGCAGTACTTC. This sequence encodes CASSPSGTVSYEQYF.

This clonotype came up a few times. The rearrangement joins TRBV7-2 to TRBJ1-6, with TRBD1 identical over 7 bases. The ends lost 3 bases at V and 7 bases at J; junction bases unmatched: 15. The CDR3 consists of 18 residues. Germline V gives CDR1 SGHTA, CDR2 FQGNSA. The CDR3 DNA sequence: TGTGCCAGCAGCTTTCAAAATAAACCGGGACAGAGAAATTCACCCCTCCACTTT. Encoded protein: CASSFQNKPGQRNSPLHF.

The chain carries TRBV7-9 and TRBJ1-1; D unclear. V lost 6 bases and J lost 8, with 16 bases in between. Germline values: CDR1 SEHNR, CDR2 FQNEAQ (reference sequence). The CDR3 runs 13 residues. CDR3: CASSFLEGREAFF. CDR3 DNA sequence: TGTGCCAGCAGTTTTTTGGAGGGCAGGGAAGCTTTCTTT. The full variable domain, completed using reference TRBV7-9 and TRBJ1-1, is DTGVSQNPRHKITKRGQNVTFRCDPISEHNRLYWYRQTLGQGPEFLTYFQNEAQLEKSRLLSDRFSAERPKGSFSTLEIQRTEQGDSAMYLCASSFLEGREAFFGQGTRLTVV.

This clonotype was picked up a small number of times. This rearrangement joins TRBV7-9 to TRBJ2-3; 7 nucleotides align to TRBD2. There are 15 residues in the CDR3. V dropped 5 bases and J dropped 0; count of bases not matched to a gene: 5. Looked up from germline, CDR1 is SEHNR and CDR2 is FQNEAQ (reference sequence). This chain's CDR3 is CASSPIAGSTDTQYF. The CDR3 region has the DNA TGTGCCAGCAGCCCCATAGCGGGCAGCACAGATACGCAGTATTTT.

V is TRBV4-1 and J is TRBJ2-3, with D unclear. The CDR3 has 16 amino acids. Germline V gives CDR1 MGHRA, CDR2 YSYEKL. The V end was cut by 0 bases, the J end by 7 bases, with 17 bases between. This CDR3 reads CASSQDLGTEWYTQYF. CDR3 coding DNA: TGCGCCAGCAGCCAAGATCTGGGAACCGAATGGTATACGCAGTATTTT.

The V and J genes are TRBV14 and TRBJ2-1, with D possibly being TRBD1 (5 bases). Germline V lookup: CDR1 SGHDN, CDR2 FVKESK. The CDR3 runs 13 residues. Trimming removed 1 base from V and 10 bases from J, with 11 bases in between. CDR3 in amino acids: CASSQVRQGEQFF. As DNA, the CDR3 is TGTGCCAGCAGCCAAGTTCGGCAGGGAGAGCAGTTCTTC.

This clonotype has more than one count but fewer than ten. This chain connects TRBV19 to TRBJ1-1; unclear D gene. V lost 4 bases and J 0 bases, leaving 12 bases between the germline ends. CDR1 and CDR2 (germline): LNHDA, SQIVND (reference sequence). This CDR3 contains 15 residues. CDR3 amino acids: CASSKVSLMNTEAFF. CDR3 coding DNA: TGTGCCAGTAGTAAGGTCAGCCTCATGAACACTGAAGCTTTCTTT. Full variable domain (remainder filled in from reference TRBV19 and TRBJ1-1): DGGITQSPKYLFRKEGQNVTLSCEQNLNHDAMYWYRQDPGQGLRLIYYSQIVNDFQKGDIAEGYSVSREKKESFPLTVTSAQKNPTAFYLCASSKVSLMNTEAFFGQGTRLTVV.

The chain joins TRBV25-1 to TRBJ1-6; possible D gene TRBD1, 5 bases. Germline lookup yields CDR1 MGHDK and CDR2 SYGVNS. Trimming shortened V by 6 bases and J by 7 bases, and 13 bases separated the two germline ends. The CDR3 spans 14 residues. The CDR3 DNA is TGTGCCAGCAGCCACCCAGAGGGGAATTCACCCCTCCACTTT. This gives the protein CASSHPEGNSPLHF.

This clonotype was seen more than once but under ten times. The chain links TRBV7-6 to TRBJ2-1; 8 positions agree with TRBD1. This CDR3 spans 16 amino acids. Germline-derived CDR1 and CDR2 are SGHVS and FNYEAQ. V dropped 0 bases and J dropped 8; count of bases not matched to a gene: 9. DNA of the CDR3: TGTGCCAGCAGCTTAGCGAACCCCGGACAGGGCTATGAGCAGTTCTTC. This translates into CASSLANPGQGYEQFF.

A few counts support this clonotype. The V call is TRBV6-2 or TRBV6-3, the J call TRBJ1-1; D not certain. The V end was cut by 0 bases, the J end by 3 bases, with 11 bases between. The CDR3 has 15 amino acids. Germline CDR1 is MNHEY and CDR2 is SVGEGT. The DNA for the CDR3 is TGTGCCAGCAGTTACTCGCACGGTCTTGACACTGAAGCTTTCTTT. It encodes CASSYSHGLDTEAFF.

This sequence joins TRBV20-1 and TRBJ2-1; 12 nucleotides align to TRBD2. The CDR3 is 15 amino acids. Germline V gene data show CDR1 as DFQATT and CDR2 as SNEGSKA (reference sequence). The V gene end was trimmed by 2 bases and the J gene end by 5 bases; junction bases not matched to a gene: 4. The CDR3 sequence is CSARLAGGSHNEQFF. CDR3 sequence (DNA): TGCAGTGCTAGACTAGCGGGGGGGTCCCACAATGAGCAGTTCTTC.

The chain uses TRBV11-2 and TRBJ2-7; TRBD1 matches at 8 bases. The germline V gene has CDR1 SGHAT and CDR2 FQNNGV. J gave up 4 bases and V 1 base, and 6 bases lay outside the gene matches. CDR3 length equals 15 residues. The CDR3 region is CASSLAPGQGYEQYF. DNA of the CDR3: TGTGCCAGCAGCTTAGCACCAGGACAGGGATACGAGCAGTACTTC.

This clonotype was observed a few times. V is TRBV28 and J is TRBJ2-4; 12 bases are shared with TRBD2. CDR1 is MDHEN and CDR2 is SYDVKM in the germline V gene. V trimming: 1 base; J trimming: 6 bases; junction bases outside the gene matches: 13. The CDR3 has 19 amino acids. The CDR3: CASSLSAQLAGGGRNIQYF. The CDR3, as DNA: TGTGCCAGCAGTTTATCCGCACAACTAGCGGGGGGCGGGAGAAACATTCAGTACTTC. The whole variable domain, remainder taken from reference TRBV28 and TRBJ2-4, is DVKVTQSSRYLVKRTGEKVFLECVQDMDHENMFWYRQDPGLGLRLIYFSYDVKMKEKGDIPEGYSVSREKKERFSLILESASTNQTSMYLCASSLSAQLAGGGRNIQYFGAGTRLSVL.